Each of the 26 T cell receptor beta chains below was sequenced from the same sample in a study of T cells in narcolepsy. Profiled with immunoSEQ multiplex PCR; TCRdb holds only in-frame clones, not every one. The sample consists of 30,000 to 45,000 clones, over 75% of them appearing once. Sequencing was carried out using CD45RA- memory CD4+ T cells from PBMCs. These receptors originate from a human donor with narcolepsy.

The CDR3 loop is CAWSVGGDTQYF. CDR3 DNA: TGTGCCTGGAGTGTTGGGGGAGATACGCAGTATTTT. The chain is built from TRBV30 and TRBJ2-3; D tentatively fits TRBD1 or TRBD2 (5 bases each). CDR1 is GTSNPN, CDR2 SVGIG, per germline (reference sequence). The ends were cut back, 0 bases at V and 5 bases at J, with 6 bases in the middle. The CDR3 has 12 residues.

This sequence joins TRBV11-2 and TRBJ1-4; tentatively, D is TRBD1 (6 bases). CDR1 and CDR2 from the germline V gene are SGHAT and FQNNGV. The CDR3 has 15 amino acids. V was shortened by 6 bases and J by 7 bases, with 18 bases between the two germline ends. As DNA, the CDR3 is TGTGCCAGCAGTCGAAATCGGGGGCGAGTTGAAAAACTGTTTTTT. Its translation: CASSRNRGRVEKLFF. The full variable domain, completed using reference TRBV11-2 and TRBJ1-4, is EAGVAQSPRYKIIEKRQSVAFWCNPISGHATLYWYQQILGQGPKLLIQFQNNGVVDDSQLPKDRFSAERLKGVDSTLKIQPAKLEDSAVYLCASSRNRGRVEKLFFGSGTQLSVL.

The chain links TRBV4-3 to TRBJ1-2, with D perhaps TRBD1 (6 bases). Germline values: CDR1 LGHNA, CDR2 YSLEER. The CDR3 is made up of 14 amino acids. V dropped 2 bases and J dropped 4 bases, with 11 bases sitting between them. CDR3 DNA: TGCGCCAGCAGCCAAAAACAGGGTTCCTATGGCTACACCTTC. Its protein product is CASSQKQGSYGYTF.

The chain couples TRBV18 to TRBJ2-2; 8 positions agree with TRBD2. Losses at the gene ends were 3 bases for V and 0 bases for J; bases not matched to a gene: 6. Germline V lookup: CDR1 KGHSH, CDR2 LQKENI. The CDR3 loop spans 17 amino acids. CDR3 bases: TGTGCCAGCTCACCGTTAGCGGGGAGTTCGAACACCGGGGAGCTGTTTTTT. Amino acids: CASSPLAGSSNTGELFF.

The genes are TRBV11-2 and TRBJ1-2; D unclear. This CDR3 is 14 amino acids long. The germline V gene encodes CDR1 SGHAT and CDR2 FQNNGV. V was pared by 0 bases and J by 7 bases, with 12 bases between. The CDR3 protein is CASSLDHRWGGYTF. The CDR3 DNA reads TGTGCCAGCAGCTTAGATCACCGTTGGGGTGGCTACACCTTC.

This clone was picked up a small number of times. In nucleotides, the CDR3 is TGTGCCAGCAGCTTCATAGAGGGAAACACCATATATTTT. This translates into CASSFIEGNTIYF. J is TRBJ1-3 and V is TRBV7-2; unclear D gene. This CDR3 has 13 residues. With 3 bases removed from V and 4 bases from J, the gap between germline ends came to 7 bases. Germline V lookup: CDR1 SGHTA, CDR2 FQGNSA. Full variable domain (missing parts from reference TRBV7-2 and TRBJ1-3): GAGVSQSPSNKVTEKGKDVELRCDPISGHTALYWYRQSLGQGLEFLIYFQGNSAPDKSGLPSDRFSAERTGGSVSTLTIQRTQQEDSAVYLCASSFIEGNTIYFGEGSWLTVV.

V is TRBV10-3 and J is TRBJ1-2; D gene unclear. V lost 11 bases and J 6 bases, leaving 19 bases between the germline ends. This CDR3 contains 13 residues. Germline V lookup: CDR1 ENHRY, CDR2 SYGVKD. Here the CDR3 DNA reads TGTGCCGCGAGGCTTGACACATTTGATGGCTACACCTTC. This codes for CAARLDTFDGYTF.

The V and J genes are TRBV9 and TRBJ1-3; possible D gene TRBD1, 5 bases. CDR3 length: 16 amino acids. CDR1 SGDLS and CDR2 YYNGEE come from the germline V gene. Trimming left V 3 bases short and J 0 bases short, with 13 bases between. CDR3 nucleotide sequence: TGTGCCAGCAGCGCCGAGGGACGGGCCTCTGGAAACACCATATATTTT. This encodes CASSAEGRASGNTIYF.

The chain links TRBV18 to TRBJ2-7; D possibly corresponds to TRBD1 (7 bases). V dropped 3 bases and J dropped 5 bases, with 23 bases sitting between them. This CDR3 is built from 17 residues. Germline-derived CDR1 and CDR2 are KGHSH and LQKENI. Here the CDR3 reads CASSPRFVGGGINEQYF. The CDR3 nucleotides are TGTGCCAGCTCACCCCGCTTCGTTGGAGGGGGCATCAACGAGCAGTACTTC.

This chain joins TRBV19 and TRBJ1-2; possible D gene TRBD1, 5 bases. Trimming took off 10 bases at V and 5 bases at J, with 14 bases between the two ends. Germline CDR1 and CDR2: LNHDA and SQIVND (reference sequence). This CDR3 has 12 amino acids. This CDR3 reads CATRGPNYGYTF. CDR3 coding DNA: TGTGCCACTAGGGGACCGAATTATGGCTACACCTTC.

V is TRBV4-2 and J is TRBJ1-6, with TRBD1 as a possible D gene (5 bases). V shed 4 bases and J shed 14 bases, with 24 bases lying between them. This CDR3 is built from 16 residues. Per the germline V gene, CDR1 is LGHNA and CDR2 is YNFKEQ. The CDR3 DNA follows: TGTGCCAGCAGCCTAGAGCAGGGCAGCTCGTCGCTTGCCCTCCACTTT. Its protein is CASSLEQGSSSLALHF.

The V and J genes are TRBV7-9 and TRBJ1-3; 7 nucleotides align to TRBD1. Looked up from germline, CDR1 is SEHNR and CDR2 is FQNEAQ (reference sequence). V lost 5 bases to trimming and J lost 2 bases; unmatched junction nucleotides: 3. The CDR3 is 14 amino acids. The chain's CDR3 is CASSPGTAGNTIYF. CDR3 in DNA: TGTGCCAGCAGCCCCGGGACAGCTGGAAACACCATATATTTT.

The chain combines TRBV28 with TRBJ1-6; 10 bases are shared with TRBD1. The CDR3 runs to 14 residues. Trimming removed 7 bases from V and 13 bases from J; junction bases left unmatched: 10. Germline V CDR1 and CDR2: MDHEN, SYDVKM. This CDR3 is CASKPPGQGKPLHF. CDR3 in DNA: TGTGCCAGCAAACCACCGGGACAGGGGAAGCCCCTCCACTTT.

The chain carries TRBV5-4 and TRBJ2-1; 11 bases are a match to TRBD2. The trim removed 4 bases at V and 8 bases at J, leaving 8 bases unmatched. Germline V CDR1 and CDR2: SGHNT, YYREEE (reference sequence). The CDR3 sequence is 15 residues long. The CDR3 spells CASSASSGGNDEQFF. CDR3 bases: TGTGCCAGCAGCGCCTCTAGCGGGGGGAACGATGAGCAGTTCTTC.

This chain joins TRBV11-3 and TRBJ1-4; D gene unclear. The germline V and J ends were trimmed by 5 bases and 4 bases, with 14 bases remaining between them. The germline CDR1 and CDR2 sequences are SGHNT and YENEEA. This CDR3 comprises 15 residues. CDR3 in DNA: TGTGCCAGCAGCCCCGGCGTGTGGCGTAATGAAAAACTGTTTTTT. Its translation is CASSPGVWRNEKLFF.

This clone was recorded only once. The V gene is TRBV7-3, the J gene TRBJ2-2; D may correspond to TRBD1 or TRBD2 (6 bases each). The V end lost 6 bases, the J end lost 0 bases, and 14 bases lay between the germline ends. Germline values: CDR1 SGHTA, CDR2 FQGTGA. This CDR3 has 16 residues. The CDR3: CASSQGGMANTGELFF. In nucleotides, the CDR3 is TGTGCCAGCAGTCAAGGGGGGATGGCGAACACCGGGGAGCTGTTTTTT.

This rearrangement joins TRBV2 to TRBJ1-1, with 10 bases matching TRBD1. The germline V gene has CDR1 SNHLY and CDR2 FYNNEI. The V segment lost 4 bases and the J segment 2 bases; nucleotides outside the gene matches: 7. The length of the CDR3 is 16 residues. This CDR3 reads CASSGPTGGVNTEAFF. The CDR3 DNA follows: TGTGCCAGCAGTGGCCCGACAGGGGGCGTTAACACTGAAGCTTTCTTT.

This sequence joins TRBV30 and TRBJ2-1; D possibly corresponds to TRBD1 (6 bases). CDR3 size: 13 residues. Germline V gene data show CDR1 as GTSNPN and CDR2 as SVGIG (reference sequence). V was pared by 7 bases and J by 2 bases, with 12 bases between. CDR3 in amino acids: CASDSRTYNEQFF. Here the CDR3 DNA reads TGTGCCTCGGACAGTAGAACCTACAATGAGCAGTTCTTC.

The V call is TRBV6-1, the J call TRBJ1-2; 9 bases line up with TRBD1. Germline values: CDR1 MNHNS, CDR2 SASEGT. V lost 6 bases and J lost 8; bases outside the gene matches: 13. The CDR3 extends over 15 amino acids. In DNA form, the CDR3 reads TGTGCCAGCAGACTACAGGGGGCGAGACTAGGAGGCTACACCTTC. Its protein product is CASRLQGARLGGYTF.

The chain combines TRBV5-4 with TRBJ2-2; 7 nucleotides align to TRBD1. CDR1 is SGHNT and CDR2 is YYREEE in the germline V gene (reference sequence). This CDR3 is built from 17 residues. V shed 0 bases and J 4 bases; nucleotides not matched to a gene: 9. The CDR3 DNA sequence: TGTGCCAGCAGCTTGGCGGGGTTGACAGGGCGCACCGGGGAGCTGTTTTTT. Its protein is CASSLAGLTGRTGELFF.

The chain is built from TRBV6-5 and TRBJ1-2; the match to TRBD1 covers 7 bases. The CDR3 is 13 amino acids. Germline V gene sequence: CDR1 MNHEY, CDR2 SVGAGI. V gave up 11 bases and J gave up 0 bases; unmatched junction bases: 6. The CDR3 bases are TGTGCCTGTACCAGGGGGTCTAACTATGGCTACACCTTC. Protein product: CACTRGSNYGYTF.

This clone was seen once. The gene calls are TRBV7-8 and TRBJ1-5, with D uncertain. Trimming cost V 5 bases and J 0 bases, with 11 bases left between them. There are 15 residues in the CDR3. The germline CDR1 and CDR2 sequences are SGHVS and FQNEAQ. The chain's CDR3 is CASSQDTDSNQPQHF. The CDR3 nucleotides are TGTGCCAGCAGCCAAGACACAGATAGCAATCAGCCCCAGCATTTT.

This chain connects TRBV4-3 to TRBJ1-2, with 9 bases matching TRBD1. CDR1 is LGHNA, CDR2 YSLEER, per germline. This CDR3 has 15 residues. V gave up 1 base and J gave up 7 bases; unmatched junction bases: 7. The CDR3 here is CASSQGGGQGGGYTF. DNA of the CDR3: TGCGCCAGCAGCCAAGGGGGGGGACAGGGCGGTGGCTACACCTTC.

The chain recombines TRBV7-2 with TRBJ2-7; D could derive from TRBD1 or TRBD2 (5 bases each). Germline CDR1 is SGHTA and CDR2 is FQGNSA. The CDR3 covers 13 residues. V lost 1 base and J 3 bases, leaving 7 bases between the germline ends. This CDR3 is CASSLGGVYEQYF. The CDR3 bases are TGTGCCAGCAGCTTAGGAGGGGTCTACGAGCAGTACTTC. Looking up the rest from reference TRBV7-2 and TRBJ2-7 gives the full variable domain: GAGVSQSPSNKVTEKGKDVELRCDPISGHTALYWYRQSLGQGLEFLIYFQGNSAPDKSGLPSDRFSAERTGGSVSTLTIQRTQQEDSAVYLCASSLGGVYEQYFGPGTRLTVT.

The rearrangement uses TRBV6-5 and TRBJ2-5; 12 bases align to TRBD1. Germline-derived CDR1 and CDR2 are MNHEY and SVGAGI. V was pared by 6 bases and J by 5 bases, with 7 bases of the junction left unmatched. The CDR3 totals 15 residues. The CDR3 here is CASSQGQGAKETQYF. The CDR3, as DNA: TGTGCCAGCAGCCAGGGACAGGGGGCGAAGGAGACCCAGTACTTC.

The V gene is TRBV4-2, the J gene TRBJ2-3, with 13 bases that match TRBD2. Germline loops: CDR1 LGHNA, CDR2 YNFKEQ. V lost 0 bases, J lost 3 bases, and 9 bases stayed unmatched. CDR3 length: 19 amino acids. The CDR3 coding sequence is TGTGCCAGCAGCCAAGACCCTTGGACTAGCGGGGGAGGAACAGATACGCAGTATTTT. This translates into CASSQDPWTSGGGTDTQYF.